The entry that follows covers one T cell receptor (beta chain) sequence. It lacks a known antigen. No much larger clone is present one base from it, and per-base qualities are unavailable. Healthy HIV-negative adults with no recently reported acute infections or vaccinations were included as donors. All donors were Caucasian adults living in Nashville, Tennessee, USA. For unsorted samples, 84 million or so PBMCs were counted, and genomic DNA was extracted using the QIAamp DNA Blood Mini kit. Blood was collected by leukapheresis, and PBMCs were isolated by Ficoll-Histopaque density gradient centrifugation and then cryopreserved in liquid nitrogen vapor phase. TCR CDR3 regions were amplified from genomic DNA by multiplex PCR using the deep immunoSEQ assay. Extracted genomic DNA from each cell subset was spread evenly across all wells of several immunoSEQ 96-well plates, with each plate serving as a replicate. For unsorted PBMC, roughly 0.3 ug genomic DNA, equal to 25,000 to 35,000 T cell genomes, was loaded into each replicate PCR. Ten immunoSEQ deep assay plates were used to sequence the unsorted PBMC genomic DNA. The purified libraries were quantified using a Qubit 3.0 fluorometer, sized with a Bioanalyzer 2100, and then quantified again using the KAPA Library Quantification kit. Every immunoSEQ 96-well plate was sequenced on a dedicated single-read 150-cycle Illumina NextSeq 550 flow cell. The paper's processing steps were these. Because the immunoSEQ output held only junctional sequences and lacked quality scores, the filtering could not match the filtering applied to full-length reads. Sequences were annotated with PyIR, a Python wrapper for IgBLAST v1.9, and V/J genes and CDR3 were assigned using IMGT germline references. Reads were removed for weak V/J assignments (E-value above 1e-6), missing CDR3, stop codons, out-of-frame junctions, or ambiguous translated residues. A V3J clonotype was defined by an identical inferred V gene, J gene, and CDR3 amino acid sequence. The percentage overlap between two repertoires was calculated by dividing the number of shared unique clonotypes by the size of the smaller repertoire. Repertoire richness was assessed with RTK rarefaction, the Chao1 estimator, and Recon v2.1 estimates of unobserved clonotypes. As stored in TCRdb, this immuneACCESS dataset retains in-frame rearrangements with V and J assigned. A fraction of the clones does not appear; measured against another copy, unresolved V genes explain less than half of the discrepancy, and the remainder lacks a known reason. The V and J calls and clone size come from that table; D and trimming were worked out from the DNA. The sample table holds fewer than 600,000 clones, of which less than 85% were seen once. The ten largest account for around 13% of the sample.

The data were obtained in a study of shared clonotypes between healthy human individuals (dated by TCRdb to about 2020). For the wider study: A couple of women and three men aged 18 to 49 years were included in the cohort. To estimate repertoire size and how much clonotypes are shared between individuals, the study performed deep sequencing of blood TCR repertoires from roughly five healthy adults. Different laboratories and diverse techniques were used to prepare libraries and sequence TCR repertoires, to increase sequencing depth and limit assay-specific biases. Per donor, leukapheresis produced somewhere between about 0.94 and 9.5 billion PBMCs.

Looking up the germline V gene (reference sequence) yields CDR1 SGHNT and CDR2 YYREEE. V drops 3 bases and J drops 1 base, leaving 7 bases in between. Spanning cysteine to phenylalanine, the CDR3 consists of 13 amino acids. The entry retains the CDR3 DNA only, 39 bases that are in frame from base 1. The research as a whole found: Based on pairwise subsampling, the degree of clonotype sharing among donors was expected to be affected by sequencing depth. Because the study included a small number of donors, the genetic and exposure-history diversity represented was limited. Sampling was restricted to blood, and TCR repertoires in tissue are likely to differ from TCR repertoires in blood.

Sample: PBMCs. Rearrangement joined TRBV5-4 to TRBJ1-2, with the D gene uncertain. The source is a woman aged 40 to 49 in good health. Some clones in this sample may be carry-over from other donors' samples. This receptor has the CDR3 CASSSSNNYGYTF. The sequenced DNA: TGTGCCAGCAGCTCGTCAAATAACTATGGCTACACCTTC.